The 7 T cell receptor beta chains below were found in one sample sequenced in a study of blood T cell repertoires in COVID-19. Generated by immunoSEQ multiplex PCR, the TCRdb table keeps only in-frame clones and is missing some. The sample holds about 120,000 clones, approximately 81% seen once. Sequenced: peripheral blood. The source is a man in his sixties with acute or convalescent COVID-19.

The rearrangement links TRBV14 to TRBJ1-1; D not certain. V lost 4 bases to trimming and J lost 3 bases, with 12 bases between them. This CDR3 has 14 amino acids. CDR1 is SGHDN and CDR2 is FVKESK in the germline V gene. The CDR3 bases are TGTGCCAGCAGCCGCACCTTGGAGGACACTGAAGCTTTCTTT. It codes for CASSRTLEDTEAFF.

The J gene is TRBJ2-1, the V gene TRBV6-5, with TRBD1 matching 8 bases. The CDR3 is 13 residues long. V lost 4 bases and J lost 7; bases outside the gene matches: 3. The V gene's germline CDR1 is MNHEY and CDR2 SVGAGI. The CDR3, as DNA: TGTGCCAGCAGTTGGGACAGGAGAAATGAGCAGTTCTTC. Translating it yields CASSWDRRNEQFF.

The chain recombines TRBV6-5 with TRBJ2-5; 9 bases match TRBD2. The length of the CDR3 is 13 residues. Germline values: CDR1 MNHEY, CDR2 SVGAGI. V lost 6 bases and J lost 7; bases outside the gene matches: 6. DNA of the CDR3: TGTGCCAGCAGACTGACTAGCGGTTGGACCCAGTACTTC. Protein product: CASRLTSGWTQYF.

The rearrangement joins TRBV30 to TRBJ1-3; D gene ambiguous. Germline loops: CDR1 GTSNPN, CDR2 SVGIG (reference sequence). V gave up 5 bases and J gave up 0 bases, with 14 bases separating them. This CDR3 has 15 amino acids. CDR3 coding DNA: TGTGCCTGGTGGGCCCAACTCAACTCTGGAAACACCATATATTTT. The encoded protein is CAWWAQLNSGNTIYF.

This chain joins TRBV6-5 and TRBJ1-5; 9 bases line up with TRBD1. The CDR3 has 14 residues. Germline V CDR1 and CDR2: MNHEY, SVGAGI. Germline trimming cut 8 bases from V and 5 bases from J; bases unmatched to any gene: 7. Here the CDR3 DNA reads TGTGCCAGCTCCCGGGACAGGGTACATCAGCCCCAGCATTTT. Its protein is CASSRDRVHQPQHF.

The chain uses TRBV4-1 and TRBJ1-1; TRBD1 matches at 8 bases. This CDR3 has 15 residues. V trimming: 2 bases; J trimming: 7 bases; junction bases outside the gene matches: 9. Germline lookup yields CDR1 MGHRA and CDR2 YSYEKL. The CDR3 DNA reads as TGCGCCAGCAGCCAACCTCCCGGACAGGGAGATGAAGCTTTCTTT. It yields the protein CASSQPPGQGDEAFF.

The chain is built from TRBV28 and TRBJ2-1; TRBD1 aligns across 7 bases. V dropped 7 bases and J dropped 5; count of bases not matched to a gene: 8. The CDR3 length is 14 residues. Per germline, CDR1 MDHEN and CDR2 SYDVKM. The CDR3 loop reads CASTRGGANNEQFF. The CDR3 DNA reads TGTGCCAGCACGAGAGGGGGCGCAAACAATGAGCAGTTCTTC.